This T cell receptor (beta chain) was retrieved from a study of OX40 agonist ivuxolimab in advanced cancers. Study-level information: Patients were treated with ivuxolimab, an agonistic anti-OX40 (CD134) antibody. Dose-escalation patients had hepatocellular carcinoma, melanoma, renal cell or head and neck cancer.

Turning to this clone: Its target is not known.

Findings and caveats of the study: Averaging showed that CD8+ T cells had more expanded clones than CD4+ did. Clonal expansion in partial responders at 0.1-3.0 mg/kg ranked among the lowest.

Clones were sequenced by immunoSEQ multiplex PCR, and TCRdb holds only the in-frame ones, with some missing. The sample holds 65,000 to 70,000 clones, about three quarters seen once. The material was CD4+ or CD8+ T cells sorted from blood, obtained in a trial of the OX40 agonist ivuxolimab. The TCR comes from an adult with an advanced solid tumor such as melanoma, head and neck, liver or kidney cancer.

In DNA, the CDR3 is TGTGCCAGCAGTAAAGGGACGGGGGGATTCTATGGCTACACCTTC. Translated, it gives CASSKGTGGFYGYTF. The V gene is TRBV6-5, the J gene TRBJ1-2; D possibly corresponds to TRBD1 (5 bases). The V gene lost 5 bases and the J gene lost 4 bases, with 17 bases spanning the gap. The CDR3 covers 15 residues. Germline loops: CDR1 MNHEY, CDR2 SVGAGI.